This paragraph covers one TCR beta chain sequence. The germline V gene has CDR1 MNHNY and CDR2 SVGAGI (reference sequence). This CDR3 contains 16 residues. J lost 6 bases, V lost 4 bases, and 10 bases had no gene match. Sample treatment: approximately 18 received Ad26.COV2.S at low or high dose, single or two shots; about 5 received placebo; per-sample allocation not given. On day 63 after the first injection, vaccine and placebo recipients gave samples. An adult aged 18-55 years in Boston served as the donor. Participants' vaccine, an Ad26 vector, delivered Wuhan-strain SARS-CoV-2 spike. Profiled with immunoSEQ multiplex PCR; TCRdb holds only in-frame clones, not every one. Here the sample spans hundreds of thousands of clones, approximately 85% being singletons. This record comes from a study of Ad26.COV2.S vaccination and SARS-CoV-2 variants. Study at large: Intramuscular Ad26.COV2.S doses were given once or twice, 56 days apart.

The chain links TRBV6-6 to TRBJ2-2, with 8 positions matching TRBD1. The sample was peripheral blood, taken in a trial of Ad26.COV2.S vaccine versus placebo. This sequence originates from a person aged 18-60 years who received the Ad26.COV2.S COVID-19 vaccine or a placebo. The CDR3 nucleotides read TGTGCCAGCAGTTCCCATGACGTGGGACAGGCCGGGGAGCTGTTTTTT. Translated: CASSSHDVGQAGELFF.